Listed below are T cell receptor beta chains from one sample, sequenced in a study of OX40 agonist ivuxolimab in advanced cancers. Using immunoSEQ multiplex PCR, the repertoire was profiled, and TCRdb retains in-frame clones only, with some absent. The table records some 83,000 clones, approximately 84% of them present only once. Sample: CD4+ or CD8+ T cells sorted from blood, taken in a trial of the OX40 agonist ivuxolimab. These receptors were taken from an adult with an advanced solid tumor such as melanoma, head and neck, liver or kidney cancer. CDR3s include the opening cysteine and the closing phenylalanine or tryptophan. D genes are given only for firm matches. The size entry is marked missing in some rows and otherwise reads once, few, many or a size class.

d_gene	v_gene	abundance	j_gene	CDR3nt	CDR3aa
NA	TRBV9	once	TRBJ1-2	TGTGCCAGCAGAGAAGGGGCGGTCGGTGGCTACACCTTC	CASREGAVGGYTF
NA	TRBV6-6	NA	TRBJ1-1	TGTGCCAGCAGTTCCCTATCCTCCATTGAAGCTTTCTTT	CASSSLSSIEAFF
NA	TRBV5-4	NA	TRBJ2-7	TGTGCCAGCAGCTTGGGCATCGGGGACTCCTACGAGCAGTACTTC	CASSLGIGDSYEQYF
NA	TRBV10-3	NA	TRBJ1-1	TGTGCCATCAGTGAGAGGACCAGGGGGAACACTGAAGCTTTCTTT	CAISERTRGNTEAFF
NA	TRBV27	NA	TRBJ2-7	TGTGCCAGCAGTTTAAGGTGGGGAGTCGGTGGGCAGTACTTC	CASSLRWGVGGQYF
NA	TRBV11-3	NA	TRBJ2-1	TGTGCCAGCAGCCGGATTCTAGGCTACAATGAGCAGTTCTTC	CASSRILGYNEQFF
TRBD2	TRBV9	NA	TRBJ2-1	TGTGCCAGCAGCCGAAGTAGGGGGACTAGCGGGGCGAGCTCCTACAATGAGCAGTTCTTC	CASSRSRGTSGASSYNEQFF
TRBD1	TRBV6-6	NA	TRBJ1-1	TGTGCCAGCAGTTATGACAGGGACACTGAAGCTTTCTTT	CASSYDRDTEAFF
NA	TRBV21-1	NA	TRBJ1-2	TGTGCCAGCAGCTTGGGCAGGGACACTAACTATGGCTACACCTTC	CASSLGRDTNYGYTF
NA	TRBV7-9	NA	TRBJ2-6	TGTGCCAGCAGCTTAGGCAGGTGGCTGTCGGACGTCCTGACTTTC	CASSLGRWLSDVLTF
TRBD1	TRBV9	NA	TRBJ1-1	TGTGCCAGCAGCGCGACGGGACAGTTGAACACTGAAGCTTTCTTT	CASSATGQLNTEAFF
NA	TRBV7-9	NA	TRBJ2-1	TGTGCCAGCACCCTCAGTGCAGGGCCGTACAATGAGCAGTTCTTC	CASTLSAGPYNEQFF
NA	TRBV2	NA	TRBJ2-2	TGTGCCAGCAGTGAATCTCAGGAGCTTATCGGGGAGCTGTTTTTT	CASSESQELIGELFF